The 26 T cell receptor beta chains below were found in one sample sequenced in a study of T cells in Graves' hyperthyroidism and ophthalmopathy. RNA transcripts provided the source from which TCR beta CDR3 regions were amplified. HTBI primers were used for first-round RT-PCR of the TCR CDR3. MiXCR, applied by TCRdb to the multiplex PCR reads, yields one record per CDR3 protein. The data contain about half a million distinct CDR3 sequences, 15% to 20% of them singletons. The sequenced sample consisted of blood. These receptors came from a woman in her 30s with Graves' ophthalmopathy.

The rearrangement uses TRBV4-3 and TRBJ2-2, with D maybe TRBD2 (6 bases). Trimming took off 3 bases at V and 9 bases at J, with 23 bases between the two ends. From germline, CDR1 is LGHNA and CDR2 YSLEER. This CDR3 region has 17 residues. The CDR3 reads CASSHPQGREGTRELFF. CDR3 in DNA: TGCGCCAGCAGCCATCCACAAGGGCGGGAAGGGACCAGGGAGCTGTTTTTT.

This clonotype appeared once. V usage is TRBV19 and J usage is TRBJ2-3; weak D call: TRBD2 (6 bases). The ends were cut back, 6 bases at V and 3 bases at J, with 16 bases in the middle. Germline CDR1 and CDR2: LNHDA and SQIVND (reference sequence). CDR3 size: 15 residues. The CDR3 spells CASRSRAGSTDTQYF. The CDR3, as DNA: TGTGCCAGTAGGAGTCGAGCGGGTTCTACAGATACGCAGTATTTT.

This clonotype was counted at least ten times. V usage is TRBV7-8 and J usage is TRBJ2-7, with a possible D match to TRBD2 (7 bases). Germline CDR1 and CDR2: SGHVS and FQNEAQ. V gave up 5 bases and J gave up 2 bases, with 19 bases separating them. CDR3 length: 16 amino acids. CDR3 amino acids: CASSLPGGGSPYEQYF. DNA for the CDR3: TGTGCCAGCAGCCTCCCTGGGGGGGGCTCCCCCTACGAGCAGTACTTC. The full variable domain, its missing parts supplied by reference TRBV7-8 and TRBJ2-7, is GAGVSQSPRYKVAKRGQDVALRCDPISGHVSLFWYQQALGQGPEFLTYFQNEAQLDKSGLPSDRFFAERPEGSVSTLKIQRTQQEDSAVYLCASSLPGGGSPYEQYFGPGTRLTVT.

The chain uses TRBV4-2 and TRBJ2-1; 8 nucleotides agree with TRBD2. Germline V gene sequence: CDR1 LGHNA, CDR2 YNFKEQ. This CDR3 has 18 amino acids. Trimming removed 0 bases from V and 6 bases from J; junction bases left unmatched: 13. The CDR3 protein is CASSQELPLAGTGNEQFF. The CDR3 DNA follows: TGTGCCAGCAGCCAAGAACTCCCCCTAGCGGGTACAGGCAATGAGCAGTTCTTC.

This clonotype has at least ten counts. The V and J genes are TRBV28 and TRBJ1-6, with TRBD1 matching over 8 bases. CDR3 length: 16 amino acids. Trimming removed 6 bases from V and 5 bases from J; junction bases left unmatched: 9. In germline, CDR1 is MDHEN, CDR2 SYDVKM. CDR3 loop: CASSPGQGGNNSPLHF. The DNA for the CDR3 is TGTGCCAGCAGCCCCGGACAGGGCGGGAATAATTCACCCCTCCACTTT.

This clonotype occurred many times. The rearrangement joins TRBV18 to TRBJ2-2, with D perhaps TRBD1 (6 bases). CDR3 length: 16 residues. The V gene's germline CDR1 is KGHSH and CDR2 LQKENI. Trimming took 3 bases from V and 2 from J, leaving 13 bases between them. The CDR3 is CASSPPPGQNTGELFF. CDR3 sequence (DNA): TGTGCCAGCTCACCTCCACCGGGACAAAACACCGGGGAGCTGTTTTTT. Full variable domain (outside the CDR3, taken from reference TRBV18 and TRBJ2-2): NAGVMQNPRHLVRRRGQEARLRCSPMKGHSHVYWYRQLPEEGLKFMVYLQKENIIDESGMPKERFSAEFPKEGPSILRIQQVVRGDSAAYFCASSPPPGQNTGELFFGEGSRLTVL.

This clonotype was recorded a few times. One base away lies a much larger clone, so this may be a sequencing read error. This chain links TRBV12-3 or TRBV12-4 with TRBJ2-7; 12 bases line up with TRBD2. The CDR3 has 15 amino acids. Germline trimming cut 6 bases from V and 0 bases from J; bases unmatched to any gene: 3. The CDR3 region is CASSRTSGTSYEQYF. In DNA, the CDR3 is TGTGCCAGCAGCCGGACTAGCGGGACCTCCTACGAGCAGTACTTC.

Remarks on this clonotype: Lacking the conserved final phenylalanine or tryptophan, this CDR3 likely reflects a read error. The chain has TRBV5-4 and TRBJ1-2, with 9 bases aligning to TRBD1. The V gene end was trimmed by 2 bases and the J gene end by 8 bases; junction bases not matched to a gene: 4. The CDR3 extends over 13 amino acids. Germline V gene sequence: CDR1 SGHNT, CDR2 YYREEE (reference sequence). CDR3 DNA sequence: TGTGCCAGCAGCTTTACAGGGGGCGAGGGCTACACCCTC. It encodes CASSFTGGEGYTL.

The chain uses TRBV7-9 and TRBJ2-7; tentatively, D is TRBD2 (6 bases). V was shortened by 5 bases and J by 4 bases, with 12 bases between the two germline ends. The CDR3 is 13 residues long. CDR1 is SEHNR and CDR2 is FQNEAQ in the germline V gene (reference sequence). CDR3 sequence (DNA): TGTGCCAGCAGCACCCAGGGACTGTACGAGCAGTACTTC. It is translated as CASSTQGLYEQYF.

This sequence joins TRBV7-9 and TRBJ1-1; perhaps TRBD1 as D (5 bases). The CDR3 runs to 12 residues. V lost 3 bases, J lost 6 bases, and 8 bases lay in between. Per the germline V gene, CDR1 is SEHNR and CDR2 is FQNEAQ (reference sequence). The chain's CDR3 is CASSLGRAEAFF. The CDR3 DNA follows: TGTGCCAGCAGCTTGGGGCGGGCTGAAGCTTTCTTT. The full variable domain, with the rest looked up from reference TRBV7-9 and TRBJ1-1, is DTGVSQNPRHKITKRGQNVTFRCDPISEHNRLYWYRQTLGQGPEFLTYFQNEAQLEKSRLLSDRFSAERPKGSFSTLEIQRTEQGDSAMYLCASSLGRAEAFFGQGTRLTVV.

The CDR3 DNA reads TGTGCCACCAGTGACTCTAGTAAAGCTTTCTTT. Protein product: CATSDSSKAFF. V is TRBV24-1 and J is TRBJ1-1; D not resolved. V gave up 4 bases and J gave up 9 bases, with 8 bases separating them. Germline CDR1 is KGHDR and CDR2 is SFDVKD. This CDR3 contains 11 residues.

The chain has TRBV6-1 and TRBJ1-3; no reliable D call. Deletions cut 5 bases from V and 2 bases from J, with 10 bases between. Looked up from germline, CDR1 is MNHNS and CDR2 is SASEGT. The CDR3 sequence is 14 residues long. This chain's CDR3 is CASSLGGTGNTIYF. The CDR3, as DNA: TGTGCCAGCAGTCTAGGCGGAACTGGAAACACCATATATTTT.

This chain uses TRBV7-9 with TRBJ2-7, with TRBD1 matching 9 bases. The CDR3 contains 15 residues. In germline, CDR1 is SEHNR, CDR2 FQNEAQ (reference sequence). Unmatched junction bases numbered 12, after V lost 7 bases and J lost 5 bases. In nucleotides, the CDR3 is TGTGCCAGCAACCCGGGCGGGACAGGGATGAACGAGCAGTACTTC. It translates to CASNPGGTGMNEQYF.

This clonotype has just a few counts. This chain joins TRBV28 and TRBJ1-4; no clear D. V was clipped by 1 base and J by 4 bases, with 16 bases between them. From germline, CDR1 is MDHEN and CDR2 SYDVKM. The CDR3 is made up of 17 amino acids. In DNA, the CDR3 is TGTGCCAGCAGTTTATACCTACTACAAGGACTTAATGAAAAACTGTTTTTT. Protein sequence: CASSLYLLQGLNEKLFF.

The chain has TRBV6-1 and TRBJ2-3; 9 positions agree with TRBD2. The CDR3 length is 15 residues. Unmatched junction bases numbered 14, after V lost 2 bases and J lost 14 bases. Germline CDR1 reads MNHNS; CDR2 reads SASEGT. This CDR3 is CASSERGRGTSFGYF. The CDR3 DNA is TGTGCCAGCAGTGAAAGGGGGCGAGGGACTAGCTTTGGGTATTTT.

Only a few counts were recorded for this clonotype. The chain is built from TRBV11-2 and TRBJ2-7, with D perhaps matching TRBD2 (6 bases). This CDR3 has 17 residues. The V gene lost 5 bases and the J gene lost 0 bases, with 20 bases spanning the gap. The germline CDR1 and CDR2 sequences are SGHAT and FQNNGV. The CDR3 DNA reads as TGTGCCAGCAGCAGCCGTTCTAGCGACACTTTCTCCTACGAGCAGTACTTC. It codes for CASSSRSSDTFSYEQYF.

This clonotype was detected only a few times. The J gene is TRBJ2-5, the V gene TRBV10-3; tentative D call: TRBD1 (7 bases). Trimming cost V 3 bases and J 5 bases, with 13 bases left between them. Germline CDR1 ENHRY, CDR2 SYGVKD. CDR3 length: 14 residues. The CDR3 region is CAISDPGGRETQYF. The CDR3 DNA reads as TGTGCCATCAGTGACCCAGGGGGGAGGGAGACCCAGTACTTC.

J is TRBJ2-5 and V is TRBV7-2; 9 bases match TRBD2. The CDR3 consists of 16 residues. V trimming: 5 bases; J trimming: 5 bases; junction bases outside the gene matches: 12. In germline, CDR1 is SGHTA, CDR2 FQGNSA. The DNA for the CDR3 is TGTGCCAGCAGCCCGTGGGGTAGCGGGAGAGGCGAGACCCAGTACTTC. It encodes CASSPWGSGRGETQYF.

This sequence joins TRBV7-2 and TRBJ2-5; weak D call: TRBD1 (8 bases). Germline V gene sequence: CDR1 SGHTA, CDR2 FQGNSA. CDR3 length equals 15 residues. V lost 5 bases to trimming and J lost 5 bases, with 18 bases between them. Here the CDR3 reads CASSPIQGGKETQYF. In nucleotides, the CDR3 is TGTGCCAGCAGCCCTATACAGGGGGGGAAGGAGACCCAGTACTTC.

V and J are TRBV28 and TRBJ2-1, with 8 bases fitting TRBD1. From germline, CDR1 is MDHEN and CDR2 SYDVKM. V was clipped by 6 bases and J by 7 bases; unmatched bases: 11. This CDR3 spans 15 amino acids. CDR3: CASSPGTGARNEQFF. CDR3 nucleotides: TGTGCCAGCAGCCCGGGGACAGGCGCGCGGAATGAGCAGTTCTTC.

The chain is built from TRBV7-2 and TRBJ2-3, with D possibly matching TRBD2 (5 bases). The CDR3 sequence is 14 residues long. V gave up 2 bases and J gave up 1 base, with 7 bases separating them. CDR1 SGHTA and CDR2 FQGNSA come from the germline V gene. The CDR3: CASSLLRGTDTQYF. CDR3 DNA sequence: TGTGCCAGCAGCTTATTGCGGGGCACAGATACGCAGTATTTT.

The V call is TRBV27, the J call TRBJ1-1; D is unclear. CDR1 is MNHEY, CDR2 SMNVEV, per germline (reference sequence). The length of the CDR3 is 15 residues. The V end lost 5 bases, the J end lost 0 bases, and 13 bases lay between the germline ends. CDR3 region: CASSPPRAMNTEAFF. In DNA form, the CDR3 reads TGTGCCAGCAGTCCACCGAGGGCCATGAACACTGAAGCTTTCTTT.

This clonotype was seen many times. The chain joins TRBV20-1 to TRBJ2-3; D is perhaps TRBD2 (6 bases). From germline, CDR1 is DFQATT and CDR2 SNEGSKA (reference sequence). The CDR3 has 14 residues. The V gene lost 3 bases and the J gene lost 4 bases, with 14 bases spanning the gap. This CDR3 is CSARASVVPDTQYF. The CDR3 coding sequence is TGCAGTGCTAGGGCTAGCGTGGTTCCAGATACGCAGTATTTT.

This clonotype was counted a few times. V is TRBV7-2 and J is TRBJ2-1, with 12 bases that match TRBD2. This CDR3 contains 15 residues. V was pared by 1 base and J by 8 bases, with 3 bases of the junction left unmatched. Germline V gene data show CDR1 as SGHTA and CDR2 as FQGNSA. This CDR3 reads CASSLGTSGADEQFF. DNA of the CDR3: TGTGCCAGCAGCTTAGGGACTAGCGGGGCCGATGAGCAGTTCTTC. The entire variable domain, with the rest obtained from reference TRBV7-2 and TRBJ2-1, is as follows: GAGVSQSPSNKVTEKGKDVELRCDPISGHTALYWYRQSLGQGLEFLIYFQGNSAPDKSGLPSDRFSAERTGGSVSTLTIQRTQQEDSAVYLCASSLGTSGADEQFFGPGTRLTVL.

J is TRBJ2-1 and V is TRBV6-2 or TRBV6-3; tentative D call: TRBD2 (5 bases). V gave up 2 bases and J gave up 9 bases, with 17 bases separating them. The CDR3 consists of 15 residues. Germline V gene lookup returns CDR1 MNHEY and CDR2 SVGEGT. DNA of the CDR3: TGTGCCAGCAGTTACGTCGGGGTGGAGTCCCGTGAGCAGTTCTTC. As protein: CASSYVGVESREQFF.

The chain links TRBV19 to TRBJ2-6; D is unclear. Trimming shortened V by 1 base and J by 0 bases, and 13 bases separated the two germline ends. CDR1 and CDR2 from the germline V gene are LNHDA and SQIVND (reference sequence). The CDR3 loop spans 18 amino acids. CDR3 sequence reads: CASSIVGRPSSGANVLTF. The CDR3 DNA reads TGTGCCAGTAGTATAGTTGGACGCCCTAGCTCTGGGGCCAACGTCCTGACTTTC.